This T cell receptor (beta chain) was sequenced during a study of cytomegalovirus exposure and HLA in healthy donors. The CDR3 spans 11 residues. V was cut by 7 bases and J by 3 bases, with 7 bases left in between. Germline V gives CDR1 MNHNS, CDR2 SASEGT. The assay was immunoSEQ multiplex PCR, and TCRdb's table has in-frame clones only and misses some. The sample has some 45,000 clones; 90% to 95% are singletons. Sequencing was performed on PBMCs. The TCR sequence derives from a woman between 18 and 29 years old in good health and CMV-seropositive. This chain joins TRBV6-1 and TRBJ2-7; D is unclear. The CDR3 sequence: CASTVGYEQYF. The CDR3, as DNA: TGTGCCAGCACGGTCGGCTACGAGCAGTACTTC.